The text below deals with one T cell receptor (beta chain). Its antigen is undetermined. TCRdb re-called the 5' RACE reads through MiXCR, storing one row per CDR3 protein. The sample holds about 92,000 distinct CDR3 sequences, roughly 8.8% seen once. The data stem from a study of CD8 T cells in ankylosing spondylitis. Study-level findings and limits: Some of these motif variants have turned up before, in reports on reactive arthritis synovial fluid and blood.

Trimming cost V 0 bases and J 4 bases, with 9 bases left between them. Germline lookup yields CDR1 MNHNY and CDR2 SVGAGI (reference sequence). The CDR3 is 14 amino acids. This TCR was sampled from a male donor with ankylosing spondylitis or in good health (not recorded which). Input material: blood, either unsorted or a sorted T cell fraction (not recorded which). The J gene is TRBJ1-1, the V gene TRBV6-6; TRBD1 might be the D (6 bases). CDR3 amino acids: CASSYSGHSTEAFF. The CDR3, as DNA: TGTGCCAGCAGTTACTCGGGACATAGCACTGAAGCTTTCTTT.